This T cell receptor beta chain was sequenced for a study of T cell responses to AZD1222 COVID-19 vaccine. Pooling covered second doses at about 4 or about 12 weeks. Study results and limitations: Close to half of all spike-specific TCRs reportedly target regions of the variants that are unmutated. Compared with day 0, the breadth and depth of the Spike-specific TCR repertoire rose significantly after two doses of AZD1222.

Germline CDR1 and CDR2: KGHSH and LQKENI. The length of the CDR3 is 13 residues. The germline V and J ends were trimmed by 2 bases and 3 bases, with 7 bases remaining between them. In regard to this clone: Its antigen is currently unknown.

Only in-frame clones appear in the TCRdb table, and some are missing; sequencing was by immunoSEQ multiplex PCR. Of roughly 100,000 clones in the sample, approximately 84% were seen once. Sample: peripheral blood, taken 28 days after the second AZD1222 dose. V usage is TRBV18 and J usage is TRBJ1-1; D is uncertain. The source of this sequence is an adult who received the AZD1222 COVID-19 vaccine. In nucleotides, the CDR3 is TGTGCCAGCTCACCATACAAGGACACTGAAGCTTTCTTT. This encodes CASSPYKDTEAFF.